Below are 18 T cell receptor beta chains sequenced from a single sample in a study of cytomegalovirus exposure and HLA in healthy donors. TCRdb keeps only in-frame clones here, not all; method: immunoSEQ multiplex PCR. The sample holds 65,000 or so clones; about 94% are singletons and the top ten take nearly 4.5%. The source material was PBMCs. The source is a man between 18 and 35 years old in good health and CMV-seropositive.

This chain links TRBV5-8 with TRBJ1-5; tentatively, D is TRBD1 (5 bases). Trimming took 4 bases from V and 9 from J, leaving 23 bases between them. Germline V gene lookup returns CDR1 SGHTS and CDR2 YDEGEE. This CDR3 is 16 amino acids long. The CDR3 nucleotides read TGTGCCAGCAGCGGGATAAATGGCGGGGGAGGAGGGCCCCAGCATTTT. It encodes CASSGINGGGGGPQHF.

The chain's CDR3 is CASRGAIDQPQHF. CDR3 DNA sequence: TGTGCCAGTAGGGGGGCGATAGATCAGCCCCAGCATTTT. The rearrangement links TRBV19 to TRBJ1-5; tentatively, D is TRBD1 (6 bases). The length of the CDR3 is 13 residues. CDR1 and CDR2 (germline): LNHDA, SQIVND (reference sequence). The V end was cut by 6 bases, the J end by 5 bases, with 11 bases between.

This clone is a singleton in its sample. The chain couples TRBV9 to TRBJ1-2, with 8 bases lining up with TRBD1. The J segment lost 1 base and the V segment lost 7 bases, leaving 15 bases of the junction unmatched. This CDR3 spans 17 amino acids. Germline loops: CDR1 SGDLS, CDR2 YYNGEE. The CDR3 region has the DNA TGTGCCAGCTACGGAGAAGGGACAGGCCCATATAACTATGGCTACACCTTC. Its translation: CASYGEGTGPYNYGYTF. Supplemented by reference TRBV9 and TRBJ1-2, the full variable domain reads DSGVTQTPKHLITATGQRVTLRCSPRSGDLSVYWYQQSLDQGLQFLIQYYNGEERAKGNILERFSAQQFPDLHSELNLSSLELGDSALYFCASYGEGTGPYNYGYTFGSGTRLTVV.

The J gene is TRBJ2-1, the V gene TRBV29-1, with TRBD2 matching over 12 bases. J lost 7 bases, V lost 6 bases, and 1 base had no gene match. The CDR3 totals 12 residues. In germline, CDR1 is SQVTM, CDR2 ANQGSEA. The chain's CDR3 is CSVGTSGNEQFF. The CDR3 coding sequence is TGCAGCGTGGGGACTAGCGGGAATGAGCAGTTCTTC.

The genes are TRBV28 and TRBJ2-5; 9 bases fit TRBD1. Germline assignment: CDR1 MDHEN and CDR2 SYDVKM. The CDR3 covers 14 residues. Trimming took 5 bases from V and 2 from J; bases not matched to a gene: 3. Here the CDR3 DNA reads TGTGCCAGCAGTCCCGGGACAGGGCAAGAGACCCAGTACTTC. Translation gives CASSPGTGQETQYF.

V and J are TRBV19 and TRBJ2-3; the D is unclear. This CDR3 has 13 amino acids. Germline assignment: CDR1 LNHDA and CDR2 SQIVND (reference sequence). V lost 4 bases and J lost 2, with 7 bases in between. The CDR3 loop is CASSKRFTDTQYF. Here the CDR3 DNA reads TGTGCCAGTAGTAAACGGTTCACAGATACGCAGTATTTT.

This chain uses TRBV30 with TRBJ1-1; 7 positions agree with TRBD1. CDR3 length: 14 residues. The V and J ends lost 6 bases and 7 bases, in that order; junction bases with no gene match: 14. Germline V gene data show CDR1 as GTSNPN and CDR2 as SVGIG (reference sequence). The DNA for the CDR3 is TGTGCCTGCTCCTCCCGACAGGGTGACAATGAAGCTTTCTTT. This translates into CACSSRQGDNEAFF.

The CDR3 sequence is CASSFEDLGSSGNTIYF. The CDR3 DNA follows: TGTGCCAGCAGTTTCGAGGACCTAGGGAGCTCTGGAAACACCATATATTTT. The chain has TRBV28 and TRBJ1-3, with no clear D. There are 17 residues in the CDR3. CDR1 is MDHEN and CDR2 is SYDVKM in the germline V gene. V gave up 3 bases and J gave up 0 bases, with 15 bases separating them.

A single count supports this clone. The V and J genes are TRBV5-5 and TRBJ2-7; possibly TRBD2 for D (6 bases). CDR3 length: 15 residues. V gave up 0 bases and J gave up 3 bases, with 13 bases separating them. Germline lookup yields CDR1 SGHKS and CDR2 YYEKEE (reference sequence). CDR3 region: CASSLEGDSYYEQYF. As DNA, the CDR3 is TGTGCCAGCAGCTTGGAAGGGGACTCTTACTACGAGCAGTACTTC.

This rearrangement joins TRBV27 to TRBJ1-1; D ambiguous. The germline V and J ends were trimmed by 5 bases and 2 bases, with 9 bases remaining between them. There are 13 residues in the CDR3. Per germline, CDR1 MNHEY and CDR2 SMNVEV (reference sequence). The CDR3 sequence is CASSLQENTEAFF. The CDR3 DNA reads as TGTGCCAGCAGTCTTCAGGAAAACACTGAAGCTTTCTTT.

The J gene is TRBJ2-7, the V gene TRBV28, with D tentatively TRBD1 (5 bases). Germline V lookup: CDR1 MDHEN, CDR2 SYDVKM. The CDR3 contains 13 residues. Trimming pared 6 bases from V and 3 bases from J, leaving 12 bases between. CDR3 nucleotides: TGTGCCAGCAGGACCCCCGGACACTACGAGCAGTACTTC. Its protein product is CASRTPGHYEQYF.

The chain couples TRBV4-1 to TRBJ2-2; possibly TRBD1 for D (6 bases). CDR1 and CDR2 (germline): MGHRA, YSYEKL. The CDR3 has 16 residues. V was trimmed by 3 bases and J by 1 base, leaving 12 bases between them. As DNA, the CDR3 is TGCGCCAGCAGCCAGCCGGGACACTGGAACACCGGGGAGCTGTTTTTT. As protein: CASSQPGHWNTGELFF.

J is TRBJ1-5 and V is TRBV28; a possible D gene is TRBD1 (5 bases). V was pared by 2 bases and J by 9 bases, with 14 bases between. From germline, CDR1 is MDHEN and CDR2 SYDVKM. The CDR3 loop spans 14 amino acids. As DNA, the CDR3 is TGTGCCAGCAGTTTAGTCGGCCAGGGCCCGCCCCAGCATTTT. The encoded protein is CASSLVGQGPPQHF.

The CDR3 nucleotides are TGTGCCAGCAGCTTATCAGTCGAACTAGCGGGGTTTTGGCAGTTCTTC. It specifies CASSLSVELAGFWQFF. This chain links TRBV11-2 with TRBJ2-1, with 10 bases aligning to TRBD2. The germline V gene encodes CDR1 SGHAT and CDR2 FQNNGV. The V gene end was trimmed by 2 bases and the J gene end by 12 bases; junction bases not matched to a gene: 13. The CDR3 extends over 16 amino acids.

Details on this clone: One end of the junction varies from germline; a read error may be responsible. The genes are TRBV4-1 and TRBJ2-3; TRBD1 matches 11 bases. From germline, CDR1 is MGHRA and CDR2 YSYEKL. The CDR3 contains 15 residues. CDR3 region: CASSFRTGGTDTQYF. In DNA, the CDR3 is TGCGCCAGCAGCTTCCGGACAGGGGGCACCGATACGCAGTATTTT.

The V and J genes are TRBV7-6 and TRBJ2-3; 8 bases fit TRBD2. The length of the CDR3 is 15 residues. V dropped 3 bases and J dropped 6; count of bases not matched to a gene: 8. Germline lookup yields CDR1 SGHVS and CDR2 FNYEAQ. CDR3 residues: CASSFNSGGRDTQYF. CDR3 nucleotide sequence: TGTGCCAGCAGCTTTAATTCGGGGGGGCGGGATACGCAGTATTTT. Full variable domain (remainder filled in from reference TRBV7-6 and TRBJ2-3): GAGVSQSPRYKVTKRGQDVALRCDPISGHVSLYWYRQALGQGPEFLTYFNYEAQQDKSGLPNDRFSAERPEGSISTLTIQRTEQRDSAMYRCASSFNSGGRDTQYFGPGTRLTVL.

The chain recombines TRBV7-9 with TRBJ2-7; D is perhaps TRBD1 (5 bases). CDR3 length equals 15 residues. The germline CDR1 and CDR2 sequences are SEHNR and FQNEAQ (reference sequence). V was trimmed by 1 base and J by 3 bases, leaving 13 bases between them. Written as DNA, the CDR3 is TGTGCCAGCAGCTTAGGGTCCTTAAGGGGCTACGAGCAGTACTTC. It translates to CASSLGSLRGYEQYF.

The chain couples TRBV6-1 to TRBJ1-3; D gene unclear. The CDR3 is 16 residues long. V was pared by 1 base and J by 4 bases, with 14 bases between. CDR1 and CDR2 (germline): MNHNS, SASEGT. The CDR3 DNA is TGTGCCAGCAGTGAAGGGCGCAGGTTCCCCGGAAACACCATATATTTT. Protein product: CASSEGRRFPGNTIYF.